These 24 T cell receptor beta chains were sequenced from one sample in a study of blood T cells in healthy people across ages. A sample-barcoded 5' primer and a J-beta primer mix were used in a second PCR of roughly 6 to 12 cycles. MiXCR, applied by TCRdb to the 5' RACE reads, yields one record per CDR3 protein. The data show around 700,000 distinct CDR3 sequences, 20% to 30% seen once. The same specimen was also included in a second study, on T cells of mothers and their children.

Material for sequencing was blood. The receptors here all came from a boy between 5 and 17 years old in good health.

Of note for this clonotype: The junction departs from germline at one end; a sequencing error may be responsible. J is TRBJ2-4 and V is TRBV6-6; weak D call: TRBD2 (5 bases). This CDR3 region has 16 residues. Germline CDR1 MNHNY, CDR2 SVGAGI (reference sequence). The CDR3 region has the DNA TGCGCCAGCAGTACTGGGAGCCGTAGAGCCAAAAACATTCAGTACTTC. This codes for CASSTGSRRAKNIQYF.

The DNA for the CDR3 is TGTGCCAGCAGCCCCCCGACTAGCGGCTCCTACGAGCAGTACTTC. Protein product: CASSPPTSGSYEQYF. The V gene is TRBV28, the J gene TRBJ2-7, with 9 nucleotides matching TRBD2. Germline V gives CDR1 MDHEN, CDR2 SYDVKM. The CDR3 is 15 amino acids. V lost 6 bases and J lost 0; bases outside the gene matches: 6.

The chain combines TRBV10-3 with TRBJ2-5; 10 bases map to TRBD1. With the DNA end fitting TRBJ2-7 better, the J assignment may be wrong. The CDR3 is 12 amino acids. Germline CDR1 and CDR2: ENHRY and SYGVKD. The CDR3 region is CATGTGAYEQYF. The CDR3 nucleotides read TGTGCCACCGGGACAGGGGCGTACGAGCAGTACTTC.

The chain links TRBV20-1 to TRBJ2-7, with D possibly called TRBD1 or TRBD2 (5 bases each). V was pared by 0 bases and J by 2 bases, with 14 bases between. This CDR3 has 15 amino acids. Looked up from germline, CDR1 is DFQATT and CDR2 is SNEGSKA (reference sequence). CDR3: CSARDGTRGAYEQYF. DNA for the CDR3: TGCAGTGCTAGAGACGGGACCAGAGGTGCCTACGAGCAGTACTTC.

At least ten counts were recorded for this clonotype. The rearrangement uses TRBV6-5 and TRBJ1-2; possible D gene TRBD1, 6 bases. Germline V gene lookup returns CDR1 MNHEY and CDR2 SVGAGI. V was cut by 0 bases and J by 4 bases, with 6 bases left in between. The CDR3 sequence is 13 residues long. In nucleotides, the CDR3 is TGTGCCAGCAGTTACTCGGGGGCCTATGGCTACACCTTC. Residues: CASSYSGAYGYTF.

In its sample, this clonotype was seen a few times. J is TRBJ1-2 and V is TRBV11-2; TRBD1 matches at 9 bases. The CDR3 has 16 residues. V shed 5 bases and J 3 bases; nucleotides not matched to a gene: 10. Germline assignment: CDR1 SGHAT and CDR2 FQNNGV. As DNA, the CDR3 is TGTGCCAGCAGCCCAGGTGACAGGGGGACTTACTATGGCTACACCTTC. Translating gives CASSPGDRGTYYGYTF. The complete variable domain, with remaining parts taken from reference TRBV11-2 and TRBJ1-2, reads EAGVAQSPRYKIIEKRQSVAFWCNPISGHATLYWYQQILGQGPKLLIQFQNNGVVDDSQLPKDRFSAERLKGVDSTLKIQPAKLEDSAVYLCASSPGDRGTYYGYTFGSGTRLTVV.

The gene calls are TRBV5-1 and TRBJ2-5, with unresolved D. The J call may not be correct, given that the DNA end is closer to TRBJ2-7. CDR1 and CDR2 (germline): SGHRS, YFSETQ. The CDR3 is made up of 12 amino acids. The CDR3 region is CARTGTTYEQYF. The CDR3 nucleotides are TGCGCCAGGACCGGCACCACCTACGAGCAGTACTTC.

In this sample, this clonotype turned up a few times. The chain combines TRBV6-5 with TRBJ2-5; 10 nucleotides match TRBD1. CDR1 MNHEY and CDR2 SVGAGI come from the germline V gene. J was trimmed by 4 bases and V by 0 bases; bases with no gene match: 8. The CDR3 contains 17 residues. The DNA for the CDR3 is TGTGCCAGCAGTTACTCGAGAGACAGGGGGCGAGCAGAGACCCAGTACTTC. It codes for CASSYSRDRGRAETQYF.

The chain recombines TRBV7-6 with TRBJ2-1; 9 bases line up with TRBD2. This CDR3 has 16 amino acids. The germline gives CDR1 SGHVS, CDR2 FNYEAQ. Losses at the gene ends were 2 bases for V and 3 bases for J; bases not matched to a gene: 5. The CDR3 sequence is CASSLRLADLYNEQFF. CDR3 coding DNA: TGTGCCAGCAGCTTACGACTAGCGGACCTCTACAATGAGCAGTTCTTC.

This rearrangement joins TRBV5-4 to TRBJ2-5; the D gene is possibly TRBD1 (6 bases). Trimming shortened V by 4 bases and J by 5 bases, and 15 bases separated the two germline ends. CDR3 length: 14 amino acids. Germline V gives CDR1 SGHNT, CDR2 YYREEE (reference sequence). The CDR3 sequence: CASSLGLDSETQYF. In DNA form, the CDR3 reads TGTGCCAGCAGCCTCGGGTTGGACAGTGAGACCCAGTACTTC.

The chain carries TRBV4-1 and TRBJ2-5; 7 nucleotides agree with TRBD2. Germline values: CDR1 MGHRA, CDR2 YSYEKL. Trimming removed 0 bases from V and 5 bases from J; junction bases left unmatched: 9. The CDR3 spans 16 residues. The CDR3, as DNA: TGCGCCAGCAGCCAAGATTCGGGTAGCGGGCGGGAGACCCAGTACTTC. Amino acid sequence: CASSQDSGSGRETQYF.

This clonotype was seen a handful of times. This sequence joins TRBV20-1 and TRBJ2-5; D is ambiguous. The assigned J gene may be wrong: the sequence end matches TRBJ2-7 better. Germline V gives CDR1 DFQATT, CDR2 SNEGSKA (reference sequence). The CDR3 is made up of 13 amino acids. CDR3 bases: TGCAGTGCTCAGTCTAGTGAGGAGTACGAGCAGTACTTC. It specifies CSAQSSEEYEQYF.

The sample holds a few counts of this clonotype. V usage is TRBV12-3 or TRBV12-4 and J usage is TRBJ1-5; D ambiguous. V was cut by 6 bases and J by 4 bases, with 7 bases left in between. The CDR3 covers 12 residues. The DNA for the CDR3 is TGTGCCAGCAGAAACACGAATCAGCCCCAGCATTTT. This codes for CASRNTNQPQHF.

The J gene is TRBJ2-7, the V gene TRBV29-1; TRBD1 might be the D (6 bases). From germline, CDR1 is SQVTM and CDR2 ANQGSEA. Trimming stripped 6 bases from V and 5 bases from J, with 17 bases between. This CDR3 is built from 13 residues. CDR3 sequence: CSVRQVLGDEQYF. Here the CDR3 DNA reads TGCAGCGTGAGACAGGTCTTGGGGGACGAGCAGTACTTC.

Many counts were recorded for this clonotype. The DNA for the CDR3 is TGCAGTGCTAGAGGGACTAACCTTGAAGAGACCCAGTACTTC. Translated, it gives CSARGTNLEETQYF. This rearrangement joins TRBV20-1 to TRBJ2-5; weak D call: TRBD2 (6 bases). This CDR3 spans 14 amino acids. The germline gives CDR1 DFQATT, CDR2 SNEGSKA (reference sequence). Trimming left V 1 base short and J 3 bases short, with 12 bases between.

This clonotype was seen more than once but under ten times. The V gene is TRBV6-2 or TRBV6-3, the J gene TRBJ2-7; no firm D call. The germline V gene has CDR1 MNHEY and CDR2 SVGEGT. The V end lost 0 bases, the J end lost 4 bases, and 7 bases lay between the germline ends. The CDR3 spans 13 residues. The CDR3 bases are TGTGCCAGCAGTTACTCGAAGAGGTACGAGCAGTACTTC. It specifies CASSYSKRYEQYF.

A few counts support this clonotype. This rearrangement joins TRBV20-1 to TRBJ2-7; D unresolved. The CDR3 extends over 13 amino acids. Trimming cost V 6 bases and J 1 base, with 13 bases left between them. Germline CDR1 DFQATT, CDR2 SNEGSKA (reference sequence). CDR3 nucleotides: TGCAGTGCCCTTCCCCCGGTGTCCTACGAGCAGTACTTC. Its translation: CSALPPVSYEQYF.

CDR3 DNA: TGTGCCAGCAGTCCCTTTGGTCTTAGCTCCTACGAGCAGTACTTC. Amino acid sequence: CASSPFGLSSYEQYF. The chain couples TRBV27 to TRBJ2-7; D gene ambiguous. V was pared by 5 bases and J by 0 bases, with 14 bases between. This CDR3 region has 15 residues. Germline-derived CDR1 and CDR2 are MNHEY and SMNVEV (reference sequence).

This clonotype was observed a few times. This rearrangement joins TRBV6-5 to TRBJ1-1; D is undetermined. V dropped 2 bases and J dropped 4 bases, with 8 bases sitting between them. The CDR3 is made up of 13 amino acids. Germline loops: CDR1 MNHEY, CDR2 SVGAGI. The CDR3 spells CASSYGGSTEAFF. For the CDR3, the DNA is TGTGCCAGCAGTTACGGTGGGAGCACTGAAGCTTTCTTT.

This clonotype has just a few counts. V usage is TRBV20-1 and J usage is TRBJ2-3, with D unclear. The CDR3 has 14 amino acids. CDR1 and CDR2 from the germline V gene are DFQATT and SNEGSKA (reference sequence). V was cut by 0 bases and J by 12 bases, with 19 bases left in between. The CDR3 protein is CSARDGTGRKPQYF. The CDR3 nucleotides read TGCAGTGCTAGAGATGGTACCGGGCGGAAACCTCAGTATTTT.

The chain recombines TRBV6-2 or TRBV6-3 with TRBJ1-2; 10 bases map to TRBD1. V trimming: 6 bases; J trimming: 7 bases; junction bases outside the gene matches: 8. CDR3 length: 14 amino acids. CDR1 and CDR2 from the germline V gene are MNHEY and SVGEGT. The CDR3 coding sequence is TGTGCCAGCAGGAACCCCGGGACAGGGGTTGGCTACACCTTC. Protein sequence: CASRNPGTGVGYTF.

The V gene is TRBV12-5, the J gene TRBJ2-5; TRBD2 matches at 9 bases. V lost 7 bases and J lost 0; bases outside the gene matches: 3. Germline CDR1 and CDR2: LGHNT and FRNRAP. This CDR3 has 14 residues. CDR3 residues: CASASGTYQETQYF. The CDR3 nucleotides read TGTGCTAGTGCTAGCGGGACGTACCAAGAGACCCAGTACTTC.

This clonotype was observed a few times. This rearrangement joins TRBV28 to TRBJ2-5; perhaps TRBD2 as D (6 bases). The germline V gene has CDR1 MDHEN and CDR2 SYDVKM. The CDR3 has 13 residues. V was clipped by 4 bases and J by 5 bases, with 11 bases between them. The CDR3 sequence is CASSYTSRETQYF. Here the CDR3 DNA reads TGTGCCAGCAGTTATACTAGCCGGGAGACCCAGTACTTC.

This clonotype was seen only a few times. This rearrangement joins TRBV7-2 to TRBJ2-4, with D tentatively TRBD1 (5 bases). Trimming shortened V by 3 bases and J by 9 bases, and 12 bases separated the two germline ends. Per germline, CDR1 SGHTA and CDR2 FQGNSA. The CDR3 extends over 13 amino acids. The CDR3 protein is CASSFDSYSIQYF. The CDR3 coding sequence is TGTGCCAGCAGCTTCGACAGTTACAGCATTCAGTACTTC.